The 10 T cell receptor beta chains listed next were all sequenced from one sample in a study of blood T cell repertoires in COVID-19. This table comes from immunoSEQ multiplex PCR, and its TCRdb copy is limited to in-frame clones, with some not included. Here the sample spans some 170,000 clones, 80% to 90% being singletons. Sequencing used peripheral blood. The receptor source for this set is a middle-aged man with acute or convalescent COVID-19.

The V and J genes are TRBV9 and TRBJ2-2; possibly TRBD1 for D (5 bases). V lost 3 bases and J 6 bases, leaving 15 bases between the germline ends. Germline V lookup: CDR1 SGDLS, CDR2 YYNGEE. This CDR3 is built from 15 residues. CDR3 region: CASSATSRAAGELFF. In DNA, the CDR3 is TGTGCCAGCAGCGCAACCAGCAGGGCGGCCGGGGAGCTGTTTTTT.

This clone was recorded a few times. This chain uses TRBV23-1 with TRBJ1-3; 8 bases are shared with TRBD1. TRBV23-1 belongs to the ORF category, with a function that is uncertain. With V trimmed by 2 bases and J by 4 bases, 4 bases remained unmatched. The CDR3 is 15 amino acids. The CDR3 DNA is TGCGCCAGCAGTCAACATACAGGGGGGGGAAACACCATATATTTT. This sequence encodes CASSQHTGGGNTIYF.

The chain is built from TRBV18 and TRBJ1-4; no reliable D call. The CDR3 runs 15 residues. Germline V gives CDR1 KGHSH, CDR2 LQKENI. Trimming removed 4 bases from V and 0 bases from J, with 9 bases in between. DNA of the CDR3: TGTGCCAGCTCACTAGGACTGGCAACTAATGAAAAACTGTTTTTT. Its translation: CASSLGLATNEKLFF.

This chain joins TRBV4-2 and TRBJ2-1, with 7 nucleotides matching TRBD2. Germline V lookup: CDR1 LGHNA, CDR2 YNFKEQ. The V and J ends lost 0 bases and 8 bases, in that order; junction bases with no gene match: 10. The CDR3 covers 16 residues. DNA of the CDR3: TGTGCCAGCAGCCAAGATCGTGCCCTAGCGGTCGATGAGCAGTTCTTC. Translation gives CASSQDRALAVDEQFF.

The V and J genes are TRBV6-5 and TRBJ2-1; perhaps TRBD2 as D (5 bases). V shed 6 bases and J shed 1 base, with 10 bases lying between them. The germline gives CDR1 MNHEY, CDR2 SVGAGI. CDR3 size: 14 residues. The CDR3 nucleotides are TGTGCCAGCAGGATAGCGCCTTCCTACAATGAGCAGTTCTTC. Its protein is CASRIAPSYNEQFF.

In nucleotides, the CDR3 is TGTGCCAGTACCACAGGGTACTATGGCTACACCTTC. As protein: CASTTGYYGYTF. The chain uses TRBV19 and TRBJ1-2; tentative D call: TRBD1 (6 bases). V lost 7 bases and J lost 3, with 9 bases in between. The CDR3 is made up of 12 amino acids. The germline CDR1 and CDR2 sequences are LNHDA and SQIVND (reference sequence).

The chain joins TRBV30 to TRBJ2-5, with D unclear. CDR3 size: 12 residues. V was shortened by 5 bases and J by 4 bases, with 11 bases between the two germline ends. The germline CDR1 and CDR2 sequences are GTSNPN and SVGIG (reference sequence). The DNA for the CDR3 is TGTGCCTGGGTGCTTAGTAGAGAGACCCAGTACTTC. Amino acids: CAWVLSRETQYF.

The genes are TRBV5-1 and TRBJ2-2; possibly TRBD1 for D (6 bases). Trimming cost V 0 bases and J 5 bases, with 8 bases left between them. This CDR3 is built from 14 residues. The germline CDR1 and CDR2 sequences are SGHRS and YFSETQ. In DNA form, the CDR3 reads TGCGCCAGCAGCTTGGGCAGGGGAACCGGGGAGCTGTTTTTT. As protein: CASSLGRGTGELFF.

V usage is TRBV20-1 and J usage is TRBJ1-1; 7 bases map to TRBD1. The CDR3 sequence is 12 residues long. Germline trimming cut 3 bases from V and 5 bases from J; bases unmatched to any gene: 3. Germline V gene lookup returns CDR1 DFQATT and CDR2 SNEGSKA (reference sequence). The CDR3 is CSASQQGTEAFF. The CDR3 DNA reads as TGCAGTGCTAGTCAACAGGGGACTGAAGCTTTCTTT.

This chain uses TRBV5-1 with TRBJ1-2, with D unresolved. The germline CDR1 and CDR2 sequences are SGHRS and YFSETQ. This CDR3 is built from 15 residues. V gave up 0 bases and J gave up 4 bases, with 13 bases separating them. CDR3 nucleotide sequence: TGCGCCAGCAGCTTGGATGCCAGTAATGGCTATGGCTACACCTTC. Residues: CASSLDASNGYGYTF.